This T cell receptor (beta chain) was recovered during a study of shared clonotypes between healthy human individuals. Study-level background: Per donor, CD8 memory used one plate, CD8 naive used two, CD4 memory used three and CD4 naive used three.

This clone showed up just once. Its antigen is undetermined. Assay: immunoSEQ multiplex PCR; the TCRdb copy retains only in-frame clones and omits some. The table lists 2,100,000 or so clones, 90% to 97% of them singletons. Study results and caveats: Against clonotypes common to all four donors, non-shared ones had lower generation probabilities.

The receptor's source is a man aged 18 to 29 in good health. Sequencing input: naive CD4+ T cells sorted from blood. As to subset: CD45RA+ positively selected.

CDR3 region: CASSLATSGSLLTDTQYF. The CDR3 DNA reads TGTGCCAGCAGCTTAGCCACCTCGGGCTCCCTCCTCACAGATACGCAGTATTTT. This rearrangement joins TRBV7-9 to TRBJ2-3; D call uncertain. Trimming cost V 0 bases and J 2 bases, with 18 bases left between them. Germline V gene lookup returns CDR1 SEHNR and CDR2 FQNEAQ (reference sequence). The CDR3 runs 18 residues. The whole variable domain, remainder taken from reference TRBV7-9 and TRBJ2-3, is DTGVSQNPRHKITKRGQNVTFRCDPISEHNRLYWYRQTLGQGPEFLTYFQNEAQLEKSRLLSDRFSAERPKGSFSTLEIQRTEQGDSAMYLCASSLATSGSLLTDTQYFGPGTRLTVL.